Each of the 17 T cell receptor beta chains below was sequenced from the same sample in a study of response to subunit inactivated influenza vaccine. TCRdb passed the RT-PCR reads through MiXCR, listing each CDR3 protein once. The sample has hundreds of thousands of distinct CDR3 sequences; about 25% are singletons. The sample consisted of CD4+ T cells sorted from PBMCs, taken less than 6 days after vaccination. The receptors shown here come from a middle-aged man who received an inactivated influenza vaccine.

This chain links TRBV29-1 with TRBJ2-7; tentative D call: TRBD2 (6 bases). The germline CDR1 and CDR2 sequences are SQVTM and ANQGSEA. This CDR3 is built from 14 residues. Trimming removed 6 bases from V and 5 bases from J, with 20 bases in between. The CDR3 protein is CSVKKTGVGHEQYF. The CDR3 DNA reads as TGCAGCGTGAAGAAAACGGGGGTTGGCCACGAGCAGTACTTC.

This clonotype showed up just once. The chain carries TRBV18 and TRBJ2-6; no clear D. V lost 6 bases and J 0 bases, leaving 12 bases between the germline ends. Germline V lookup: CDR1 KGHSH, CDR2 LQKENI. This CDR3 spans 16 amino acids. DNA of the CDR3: TGTGCCAGCTCCCCTAGAATGGACTCTGGGGCCAACGTCCTGACTTTC. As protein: CASSPRMDSGANVLTF.

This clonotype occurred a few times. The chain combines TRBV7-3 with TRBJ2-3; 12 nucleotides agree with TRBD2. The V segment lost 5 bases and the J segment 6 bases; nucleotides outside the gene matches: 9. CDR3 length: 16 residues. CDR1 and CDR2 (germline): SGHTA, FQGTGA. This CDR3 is CASSPQLAGGVDTQYF. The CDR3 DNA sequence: TGTGCCAGCAGCCCCCAACTAGCGGGAGGTGTCGATACGCAGTATTTT. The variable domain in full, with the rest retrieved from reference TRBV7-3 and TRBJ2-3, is GAGVSQTPSNKVTEKGKYVELRCDPISGHTALYWYRQSLGQGPEFLIYFQGTGAADDSGLPNDRFFAVRPEGSVSTLKIQRTERGDSAVYLCASSPQLAGGVDTQYFGPGTRLTVL.

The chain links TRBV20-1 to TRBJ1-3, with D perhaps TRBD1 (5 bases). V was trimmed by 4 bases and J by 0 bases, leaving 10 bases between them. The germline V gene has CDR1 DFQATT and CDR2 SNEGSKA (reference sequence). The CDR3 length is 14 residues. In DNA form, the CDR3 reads TGCAGTGCTACAGACAGAGACTCTGGAAACACCATATATTTT. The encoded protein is CSATDRDSGNTIYF.

This CDR3 is CASSGRDSHYEQYF. The CDR3 bases are TGTGCCAGCAGCGGCCGGGACTCCCACTACGAGCAGTACTTC. This rearrangement joins TRBV9 to TRBJ2-7; D is perhaps TRBD2 (6 bases). The germline CDR1 and CDR2 sequences are SGDLS and YYNGEE. The CDR3 runs 14 residues. V lost 3 bases to trimming and J lost 3 bases, with 13 bases between them.

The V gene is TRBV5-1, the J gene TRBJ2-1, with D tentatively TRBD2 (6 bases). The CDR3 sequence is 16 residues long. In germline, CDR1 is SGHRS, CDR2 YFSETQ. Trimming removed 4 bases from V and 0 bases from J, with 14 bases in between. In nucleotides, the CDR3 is TGCGCCAGCAGCGCTGGGACTTGGAGCTCCTACAATGAGCAGTTCTTC. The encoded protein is CASSAGTWSSYNEQFF.

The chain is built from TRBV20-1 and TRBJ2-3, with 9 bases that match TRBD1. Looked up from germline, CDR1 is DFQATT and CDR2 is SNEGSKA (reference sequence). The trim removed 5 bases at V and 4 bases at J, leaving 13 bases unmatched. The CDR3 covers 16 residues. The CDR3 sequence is CSARPTLQGAPDTQYF. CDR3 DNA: TGCAGTGCTCGACCCACTTTACAGGGGGCCCCAGATACGCAGTATTTT.

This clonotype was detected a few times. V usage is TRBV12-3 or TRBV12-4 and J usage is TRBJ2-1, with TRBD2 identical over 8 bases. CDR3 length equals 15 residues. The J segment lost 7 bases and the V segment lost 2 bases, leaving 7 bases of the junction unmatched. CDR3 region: CASSLFGGAENEQFF. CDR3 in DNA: TGTGCCAGCAGTTTATTCGGGGGGGCCGAAAATGAGCAGTTCTTC.

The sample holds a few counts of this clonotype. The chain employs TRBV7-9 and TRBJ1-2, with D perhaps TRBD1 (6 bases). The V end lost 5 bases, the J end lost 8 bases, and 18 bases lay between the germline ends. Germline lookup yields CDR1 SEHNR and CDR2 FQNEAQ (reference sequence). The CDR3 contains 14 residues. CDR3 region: CASSPLTGARGYTF. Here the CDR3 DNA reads TGTGCCAGCAGCCCACTAACGGGGGCGCGCGGCTACACCTTC.

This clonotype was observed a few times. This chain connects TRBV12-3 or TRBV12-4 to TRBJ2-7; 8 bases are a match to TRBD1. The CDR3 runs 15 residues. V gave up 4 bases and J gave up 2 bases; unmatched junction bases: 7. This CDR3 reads CASSSGTGVPYEQYF. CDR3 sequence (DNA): TGTGCCAGCAGTTCCGGGACAGGAGTTCCCTACGAGCAGTACTTC.

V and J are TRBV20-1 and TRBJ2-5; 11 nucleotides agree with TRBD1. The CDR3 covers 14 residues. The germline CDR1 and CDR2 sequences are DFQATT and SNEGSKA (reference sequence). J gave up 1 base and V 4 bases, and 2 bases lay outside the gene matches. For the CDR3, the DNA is TGCAGTGCTATGGACAGGGGGCCCCAAGAGACCCAGTACTTC. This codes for CSAMDRGPQETQYF.

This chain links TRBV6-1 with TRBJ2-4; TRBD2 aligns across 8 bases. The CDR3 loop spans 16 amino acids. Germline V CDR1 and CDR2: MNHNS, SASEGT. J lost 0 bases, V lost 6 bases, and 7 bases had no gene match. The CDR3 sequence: CASSPGGGLAKNIQYF. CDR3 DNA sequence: TGTGCCAGCAGCCCCGGGGGGGGGCTAGCCAAAAACATTCAGTACTTC.

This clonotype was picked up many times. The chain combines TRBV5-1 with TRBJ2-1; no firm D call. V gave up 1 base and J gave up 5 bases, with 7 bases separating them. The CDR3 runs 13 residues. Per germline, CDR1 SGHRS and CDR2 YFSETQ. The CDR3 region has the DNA TGCGCCAGCAGCTTGTCTTTAAACAATGAGCAGTTCTTC. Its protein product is CASSLSLNNEQFF.

The CDR3 loop is CASESMSGGAFF. Written as DNA, the CDR3 is TGTGCCAGCGAATCCATGTCGGGGGGAGCTTTCTTT. The chain has TRBV4-2 and TRBJ1-1, with a weak D call TRBD1 (5 bases). The length of the CDR3 is 12 residues. Trimming stripped 8 bases from V and 10 bases from J, with 17 bases between. Germline V gene data show CDR1 as LGHNA and CDR2 as YNFKEQ.

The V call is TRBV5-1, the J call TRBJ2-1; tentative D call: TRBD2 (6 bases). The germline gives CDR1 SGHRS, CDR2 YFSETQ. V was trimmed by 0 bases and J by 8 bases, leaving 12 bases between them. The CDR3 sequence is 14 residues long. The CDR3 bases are TGCGCCAGCAGCTTGGCACGGACTAAGGATGAGCAGTTCTTC. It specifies CASSLARTKDEQFF.

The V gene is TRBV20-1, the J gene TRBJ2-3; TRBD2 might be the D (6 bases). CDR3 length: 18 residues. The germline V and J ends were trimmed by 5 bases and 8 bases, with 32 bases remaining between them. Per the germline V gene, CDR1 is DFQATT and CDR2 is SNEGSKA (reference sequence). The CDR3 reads CSAEYFSFSSALPGTQYF. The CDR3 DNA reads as TGCAGTGCTGAGTACTTTTCCTTTTCTAGCGCTCTACCCGGTACGCAGTATTTT.

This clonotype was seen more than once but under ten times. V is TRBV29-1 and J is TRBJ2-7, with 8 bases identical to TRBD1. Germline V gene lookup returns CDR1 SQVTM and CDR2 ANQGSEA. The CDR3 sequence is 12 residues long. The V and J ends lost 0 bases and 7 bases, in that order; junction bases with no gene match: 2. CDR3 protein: CSVEDDRGEQYF. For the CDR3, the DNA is TGCAGCGTTGAAGACGACAGGGGTGAGCAGTACTTC.